These T cell receptor beta chains were read from a single sample in a study of cytomegalovirus exposure and HLA in healthy donors. Only in-frame clones appear in the TCRdb table, and some are missing; sequencing was by immunoSEQ multiplex PCR. Of a few hundred thousand clones listed, 70% to 90% are singletons. Sequenced sample: PBMCs. These receptors were collected from a woman aged 35 to 49 in good health and CMV-seropositive. CDR3s leave out the opening cysteine and the closing phenylalanine or tryptophan.

V gene: TRBV5-1
J gene: TRBJ2-7
CDR3 protein: ASSVNTGDGEQY

V gene: TRBV28
J gene: TRBJ1-5
CDR3 protein: ASSLRGQGNQPQH

V gene: TRBV6-1
J gene: TRBJ2-7
CDR3 protein: ASRLAGFGSYEQY

V gene: TRBV7-9
J gene: TRBJ1-1
CDR3 protein: ASSLSAGSTEAF

V gene: TRBV6-5
J gene: TRBJ2-7
CDR3 protein: ASSPNMGGPYEQY

V gene: TRBV11-2
J gene: TRBJ2-7
CDR3 protein: ASSLEDRGHSYEQY

V gene: TRBV5-1
J gene: TRBJ2-3
CDR3 protein: ASSLVWRGPTDTQY

V gene: TRBV30
J gene: TRBJ2-7
CDR3 protein: AGGESYEQY

V gene: TRBV12-2
J gene: TRBJ1-5
CDR3 protein: ASRSRQGANQPQH

V gene: TRBV28
J gene: TRBJ1-5
CDR3 protein: ASRGQGSNQPQH

V gene: TRBV30
J gene: TRBJ2-5
CDR3 protein: AWSDGVRETQY

V gene: TRBV27
J gene: TRBJ2-7
CDR3 protein: ASSLGRGGSSGRNYEQY

V gene: TRBV30
J gene: TRBJ2-1
CDR3 protein: AWRSRGKDPFNEQF

V gene: TRBV5-1
J gene: TRBJ2-3
CDR3 protein: ASSLYSESTDTQY

V gene: TRBV4-2
J gene: TRBJ2-7
CDR3 protein: ASSQDREQY

V gene: TRBV30
J gene: TRBJ1-3
CDR3 protein: AWSVGGSSGNTIY

V gene: TRBV6-1
J gene: TRBJ2-7
CDR3 protein: ASSQGSSGRYEQY

V gene: TRBV21-1
J gene: TRBJ2-5
CDR3 protein: ASSKPLAGGLETQY

V gene: TRBV2
J gene: TRBJ1-1
CDR3 protein: ASSEGTGNTEAF

V gene: TRBV2
J gene: TRBJ2-1
CDR3 protein: ASRIGTGGTSGSNNEQF

V gene: TRBV6-1
J gene: TRBJ2-1
CDR3 protein: ASSEPKTGTNEQF

V gene: TRBV7-8
J gene: TRBJ2-2
CDR3 protein: ASSLRDRATGELF